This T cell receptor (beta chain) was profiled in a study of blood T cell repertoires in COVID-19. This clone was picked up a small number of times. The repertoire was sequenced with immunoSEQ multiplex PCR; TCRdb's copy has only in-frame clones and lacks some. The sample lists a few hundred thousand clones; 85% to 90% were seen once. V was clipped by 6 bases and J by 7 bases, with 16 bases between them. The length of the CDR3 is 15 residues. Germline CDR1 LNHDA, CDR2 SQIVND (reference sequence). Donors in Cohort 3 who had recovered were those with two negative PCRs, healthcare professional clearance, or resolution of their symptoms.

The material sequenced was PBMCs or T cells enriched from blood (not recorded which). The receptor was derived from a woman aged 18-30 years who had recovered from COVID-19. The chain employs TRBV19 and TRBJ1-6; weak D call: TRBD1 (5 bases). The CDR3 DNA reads TGTGCCAGTAGAGCAGACAGTCCGAGGAATTCACCCCTCCACTTT. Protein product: CASRADSPRNSPLHF.